Below, 3 T cell receptor beta chains from the same sample are listed, as sequenced in a study of CXCR3-negative and CXCR3-positive naive CD8 T cells. Through 5' RACE with UMI labels, the TRB cDNA libraries were prepared. From its re-call of the 5' RACE reads, TCRdb lists each CDR3 protein once, without DNA. The repertoire table contains 90,000 to 95,000 distinct CDR3 sequences. What was sequenced was naive CXCR3- CD8+ T cells from blood. Subset reported: CD45RO-CCR7+CD27+CD95- naive CD8+ T cells lacking CXCR3 (TNR3-). All receptors derive from a human donor in good health. Some clones in this sample may be carry-over from other donors' samples.

The rearrangement joins TRBV29-1 to TRBJ1-1. CDR1 and CDR2 (germline): SQVTM, ANQGSEA. This CDR3 is built from 13 residues. Here the CDR3 reads CSVPSPTGTEAFF.

The chain combines TRBV7-3 with TRBJ2-3; TCRdb lists TRBD1, though no DNA is available to test this call. The CDR3 length is 14 residues. CDR1 SGHTA and CDR2 FQGTGA come from the germline V gene. CDR3 protein: CASSPPESTDTQYF.

This chain links TRBV28 with TRBJ2-1; there is no DNA to check the TCRdb D call of TRBD2. Looked up from germline, CDR1 is MDHEN and CDR2 is SYDVKM. The CDR3 contains 14 residues. The CDR3 loop is CASSLHRGSYEQFF.